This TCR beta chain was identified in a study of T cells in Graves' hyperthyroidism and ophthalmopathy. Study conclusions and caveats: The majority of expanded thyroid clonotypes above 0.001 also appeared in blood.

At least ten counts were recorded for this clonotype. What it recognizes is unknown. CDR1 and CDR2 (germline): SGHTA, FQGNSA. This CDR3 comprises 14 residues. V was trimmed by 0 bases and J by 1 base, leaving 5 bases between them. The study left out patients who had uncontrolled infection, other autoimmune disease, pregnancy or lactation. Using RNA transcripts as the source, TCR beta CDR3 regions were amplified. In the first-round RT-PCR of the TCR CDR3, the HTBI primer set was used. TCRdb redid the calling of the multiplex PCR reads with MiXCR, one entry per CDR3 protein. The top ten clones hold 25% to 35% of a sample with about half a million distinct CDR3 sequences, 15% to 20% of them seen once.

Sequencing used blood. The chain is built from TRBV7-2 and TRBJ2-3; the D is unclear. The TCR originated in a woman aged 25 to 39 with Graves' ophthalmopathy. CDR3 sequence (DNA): TGTGCCAGCAGCTTAGCGCCCGGCACAGATACGCAGTATTTT. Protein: CASSLAPGTDTQYF.